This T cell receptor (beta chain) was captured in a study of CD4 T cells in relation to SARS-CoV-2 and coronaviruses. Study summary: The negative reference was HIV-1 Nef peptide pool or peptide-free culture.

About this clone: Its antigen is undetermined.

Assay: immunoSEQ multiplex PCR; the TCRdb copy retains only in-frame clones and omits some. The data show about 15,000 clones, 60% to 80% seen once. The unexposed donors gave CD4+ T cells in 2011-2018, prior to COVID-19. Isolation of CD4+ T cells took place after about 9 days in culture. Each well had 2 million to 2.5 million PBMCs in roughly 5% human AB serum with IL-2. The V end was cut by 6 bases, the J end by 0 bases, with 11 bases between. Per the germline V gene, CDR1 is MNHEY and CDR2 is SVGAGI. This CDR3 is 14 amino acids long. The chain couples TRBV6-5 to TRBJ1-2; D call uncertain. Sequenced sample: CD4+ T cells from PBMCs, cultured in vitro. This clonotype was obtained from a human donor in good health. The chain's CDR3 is CASSPGGANYGYTF. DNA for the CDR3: TGTGCCAGCAGCCCGGGTGGGGCTAACTATGGCTACACCTTC.